These 14 T cell receptor beta chains share one sample of origin, sequenced in a study of chemoradiotherapy in HPV16-positive cancers. Using immunoSEQ multiplex PCR, the repertoire was profiled, and TCRdb retains in-frame clones only, with some absent. The sample lists 16,000 or so clones, over 70% seen once, with roughly 9.6% in the top ten. This sample was taken from a patient who underwent chemoradiotherapy. These receptors were taken from a human donor with HPV-associated anogenital cancer.

This clone was seen more than once but under ten times. The chain is built from TRBV6-5 and TRBJ1-2; 9 nucleotides line up with TRBD1. The CDR3 covers 13 residues. V lost 6 bases and J lost 6; bases outside the gene matches: 5. Germline lookup yields CDR1 MNHEY and CDR2 SVGAGI. The CDR3 reads CASSWTGAHGYTF. The CDR3 nucleotides are TGTGCCAGCAGCTGGACAGGGGCCCATGGCTACACCTTC.

As regards this clone: Germline and junction disagree at one end, which may indicate a read error. The genes are TRBV7-7 and TRBJ2-2; 8 positions match TRBD1. This CDR3 region has 14 residues. Germline V gene lookup returns CDR1 SSHAT and CDR2 FNYEAQ (reference sequence). CDR3 nucleotide sequence: TGTGCTAGCAGCATGGACAGGGTGGACGGGGAGCTGTTTTTT. Residues: CASSMDRVDGELFF.

This clone was observed a few times. The chain couples TRBV20-1 to TRBJ1-1; no firm D call. This CDR3 region has 11 residues. V lost 5 bases to trimming and J lost 13 bases, with 17 bases between them. CDR1 is DFQATT and CDR2 is SNEGSKA in the germline V gene (reference sequence). This CDR3 reads CSARPQKEDFF. In DNA form, the CDR3 reads TGCAGTGCTCGTCCTCAGAAGGAGGATTTCTTT.

This clone was observed a single time. The chain has TRBV4-2 and TRBJ1-1, with D hard to call. The CDR3 length is 15 residues. Germline V gene lookup returns CDR1 LGHNA and CDR2 YNFKEQ. With 4 bases removed from V and 0 bases from J, the gap between germline ends came to 12 bases. CDR3 loop: CASSPKEWMNTEAFF. CDR3 DNA: TGTGCCAGCAGCCCCAAGGAGTGGATGAACACTGAAGCTTTCTTT.

The V and J genes are TRBV29-1 and TRBJ1-2; 7 bases match TRBD1. Losses at the gene ends were 4 bases for V and 8 bases for J; bases not matched to a gene: 7. CDR1 is SQVTM and CDR2 is ANQGSEA in the germline V gene. There are 12 residues in the CDR3. DNA for the CDR3: TGCAGCGTTGGACAGGGTCTTGGGGGCTACACCTTC. This encodes CSVGQGLGGYTF.

A few counts support this clone. This chain links TRBV7-2 with TRBJ1-6; perhaps TRBD1 as D (5 bases). Looked up from germline, CDR1 is SGHTA and CDR2 is FQGNSA. V dropped 5 bases and J dropped 9 bases, with 17 bases sitting between them. CDR3 length equals 15 residues. The CDR3 here is CASSRGFEGGSPLHF. The CDR3 DNA follows: TGTGCCAGCAGCAGGGGCTTTGAGGGCGGTTCACCCCTCCACTTT.

The J gene is TRBJ2-3, the V gene TRBV13; D may be TRBD1 (5 bases). Germline V lookup: CDR1 PRHDT, CDR2 FYEKMQ (reference sequence). V lost 4 bases and J 6 bases, leaving 11 bases between the germline ends. This CDR3 contains 13 residues. The CDR3 bases are TGTGCCAGCAGCTCCTACTGGGGCGATACGCAGTATTTT. It yields the protein CASSSYWGDTQYF.

J is TRBJ1-5 and V is TRBV28; unclear D gene. Trimming took off 4 bases at V and 1 base at J, with 11 bases between the two ends. This CDR3 is 15 amino acids long. From germline, CDR1 is MDHEN and CDR2 SYDVKM. The CDR3 here is CASSYAGGSNQPQHF. The CDR3 coding sequence is TGTGCCAGCAGTTATGCGGGAGGGAGCAATCAGCCCCAGCATTTT.

V and J are TRBV5-1 and TRBJ2-4; the D is unclear. With 5 bases removed from V and 6 bases from J, the gap between germline ends came to 18 bases. This CDR3 contains 15 residues. CDR1 and CDR2 (germline): SGHRS, YFSETQ. The CDR3 is CASSSTLPSGNIQYF. The CDR3, as DNA: TGCGCCAGCAGTTCAACTCTCCCCTCCGGAAACATTCAGTACTTC.

This clone has only a few counts. The rearrangement uses TRBV2 and TRBJ2-5, with a possible D match to TRBD1 (5 bases). Germline V gene sequence: CDR1 SNHLY, CDR2 FYNNEI. The V gene lost 3 bases and the J gene lost 4 bases, with 9 bases spanning the gap. The CDR3 extends over 13 amino acids. CDR3 loop: CASSEIRVETQYF. CDR3 in DNA: TGTGCCAGCAGTGAGATCAGGGTAGAGACCCAGTACTTC.

The J gene is TRBJ1-3, the V gene TRBV2; D is ambiguous. V was shortened by 7 bases and J by 1 base, with 14 bases between the two germline ends. This CDR3 has 15 amino acids. Per germline, CDR1 SNHLY and CDR2 FYNNEI. The CDR3 DNA reads as TGTGCCAGCAAGGCGGAGAGAGGGTCTGGAAACACCATATATTTT. Protein: CASKAERGSGNTIYF.

The V call is TRBV5-5, the J call TRBJ1-1; possibly TRBD1 for D (5 bases). There are 12 residues in the CDR3. Trimming removed 6 bases at V and 3 bases at J, with 9 bases between. Germline V gene sequence: CDR1 SGHKS, CDR2 YYEKEE (reference sequence). CDR3 in amino acids: CASTWGYTEAFF. The CDR3 nucleotides read TGTGCCAGCACCTGGGGGTACACTGAAGCTTTCTTT.

This CDR3 reads CASSFVAGGDFSYEQYF. CDR3 DNA: TGTGCCAGCAGCTTTGTGGCAGGGGGGGACTTCTCCTACGAGCAGTACTTC. The V call is TRBV7-2, the J call TRBJ2-7; the D call may be TRBD1 or TRBD2 (7 bases each). Germline assignment: CDR1 SGHTA and CDR2 FQGNSA. The CDR3 runs 17 residues. V was trimmed by 3 bases and J by 0 bases, leaving 18 bases between them. Complete variable domain (other parts from reference TRBV7-2 and TRBJ2-7): GAGVSQSPSNKVTEKGKDVELRCDPISGHTALYWYRQSLGQGLEFLIYFQGNSAPDKSGLPSDRFSAERTGGSVSTLTIQRTQQEDSAVYLCASSFVAGGDFSYEQYFGPGTRLTVT.

J is TRBJ2-2 and V is TRBV15, with TRBD1 matching over 9 bases. The CDR3 has 14 residues. Germline trimming cut 0 bases from V and 13 bases from J; bases unmatched to any gene: 6. Germline CDR1 and CDR2: LNHNV and YYDKDF (reference sequence). The CDR3 DNA is TGTGCCACCAGCAGAGATAAGGGGGGACAGGGGCTGTTTTTT. Its protein product is CATSRDKGGQGLFF.